These T cell receptor beta chains were read from a single sample in a study of CD8+CD57+ T cells in acquired aplastic anemia. TCRdb redid the calling of the reads with MiXCR, one entry per CDR3 protein. The sample consists of about 130,000 distinct CDR3 sequences, around two fifths of them appearing once. Material for sequencing was sorted CD4+, CD8+, or CD8+CD57+ T cells (not recorded which) from PBMCs. These receptors originate from a human donor in good health, serving as a control. The CDR3 runs from the conserved cysteine through the conserved F or W. A D gene is named only where the DNA matches it firmly. Only part of the rows carry a size: once, few, many, or a class if the clone is expanded.

V,J,size,D,DNA,CDR3
TRBV12-3/TRBV12-4,TRBJ1-4,many,TRBD1,TGTGCCAGCAGTCCCCGACAGGGATATGAAAAACTGTTTTTT,CASSPRQGYEKLFF
TRBV7-7,TRBJ1-2,.,TRBD1,TGTGCCAGCAGCCCATTAGGGACAGGGAGAGTCGGCTACACCTTC,CASSPLGTGRVGYTF
TRBV20-1,TRBJ1-6,.,.,TGCAGTGCTAGTTTGGGGGATGGATCACCCCTCCACTTT,CSASLGDGSPLHF
TRBV28,TRBJ1-4,many,.,TGTGCCAGCAGTCCCCTGGACAGACAGAGGGAAAAACTGTTTTTT,CASSPLDRQREKLFF
TRBV5-1,TRBJ2-5,many,.,TGCGCCAGCAGCTCAACGTCCGAAGAGACCCAGTACTTC,CASSSTSEETQYF
TRBV10-2,TRBJ1-5,.,TRBD1,TGCGCCAGCAGTGGTGGACAGGGGGCGTCTCAGCCCCAGCATTTT,CASSGGQGASQPQHF
TRBV24-1,TRBJ1-4,many,.,TGTGCCACCAGTGATCGCCGGGACAATAATGAAAAACTGTTTTTT,CATSDRRDNNEKLFF
TRBV14,TRBJ2-7,many,.,TGTGCCAGCAGCCAAGGACCAGATCGGAGCGAGCAGTACTTC,CASSQGPDRSEQYF
TRBV5-6,TRBJ1-1,many,.,TGTGCCAGCAGCTTGACAAACACTGAAGCTTTCTTT,CASSLTNTEAFF
TRBV18,TRBJ2-3,many,.,TGTGCCAGCTCACCACTTCAGGGTACGCAGTATTTT,CASSPLQGTQYF
TRBV6-1,TRBJ2-7,few,TRBD2,TGTGCCAGCACCAAATGGGGGGGAGTTGACAAGCAGTACTTC,CASTKWGGVDKQYF
TRBV3-1,TRBJ1-6,many,.,TGTGCCAGCAGCCAAGGGTCCGGGTACGATTCACCCCTCCACTTT,CASSQGSGYDSPLHF
TRBV20-1,TRBJ2-7,many,.,TGCAGTGCTAGTGCGGGGCACGAGCAGTACTTC,CSASAGHEQYF
TRBV25-1,TRBJ2-3,.,TRBD2,TGTGCCAGCAGTGCCCTAGCGGGAGACCCACCTAGCACAGATACGCAGTATTTT,CASSALAGDPPSTDTQYF
TRBV25-1,TRBJ1-1,.,.,TGTGCCAGCAGTGCTAGTAGGGTGAACACTGAAGCTTTCTTT,CASSASRVNTEAFF
TRBV12-3/TRBV12-4,TRBJ2-7,many,.,TGTGCCAGCAGTTTGGGAGGGGGTCGATACGAGCAGTACTTC,CASSLGGGRYEQYF
TRBV24-1,TRBJ2-3,many,.,TGTGCCACCAGTGATTTGGCGGCCGTTGGCACAGATACGCAGTATTTT,CATSDLAAVGTDTQYF
TRBV5-1,TRBJ1-2,.,.,TGCGCCAGCAGCTTGGTAGTCAGCTATGGCTACACCTTC,CASSLVVSYGYTF
TRBV29-1,TRBJ1-1,.,TRBD1,TGCAGCGTTATGGGACAGGCGAACACTGAAGCTTTCTTT,CSVMGQANTEAFF
TRBV20-1,TRBJ2-5,few,TRBD2,TGCAGTGCTTTGACTAGCGGACGCGTCCAAGAGACCCAGTACTTC,CSALTSGRVQETQYF
TRBV11-3,TRBJ2-1,many,.,TGTGCCAGCAGGCACGACGGGACAAAATCCTACAATGAGCAGTTCTTC,CASRHDGTKSYNEQFF
TRBV24-1,TRBJ1-2,.,TRBD1,TGTGCCACCAGTGGAAGGACAGGCCTTTACTATGGCTACACCTTC,CATSGRTGLYYGYTF
TRBV2,TRBJ2-5,many,TRBD2,TGTGCCAACAGCCCGATACTAGCGGGAGCTGAGACCCAGTACTTC,CANSPILAGAETQYF
TRBV24-1,TRBJ1-5,.,.,TGTGCCACCAGTGAGGGGGGGGGAAATCAGCCCCAGCATTTT,CATSEGGGNQPQHF
TRBV6-1,TRBJ1-5,many,.,TGTGCCAGCAGTGATAAAAACTTGGGACAGCCCCAGCATTTT,CASSDKNLGQPQHF
TRBV20-1,TRBJ2-7,.,TRBD1,TGCAGTGCTAGTTCAGTGACAGGGGTTACCTACGAGCAGTACTTC,CSASSVTGVTYEQYF
TRBV29-1,TRBJ2-1,.,TRBD2,TGCAGCGTAGGACTAGCGGGAGGCCGCGCCCAGTTCTTC,CSVGLAGGRAQFF
TRBV24-1,TRBJ2-5,.,TRBD1,TGTGCCACCAGTGACCGCGGGACAGGGGGCCAAGAGACCCAGTACTTC,CATSDRGTGGQETQYF
TRBV20-1,TRBJ2-1,many,.,TGCAGTGCTCCCGTACAGGTCGTGGGCAATGAGCAGTTCTTC,CSAPVQVVGNEQFF
TRBV28,TRBJ1-5,few,TRBD1,TGTGCCAGCAGTCTCAGACAGGGACGGGGCAATCAGCCCCAGCATTTT,CASSLRQGRGNQPQHF
TRBV10-3,TRBJ1-3,.,.,TGTGACCCACGGGGAGGGAGCTCTGGAGACACCATATATTTT,CDPRGGSSGDTIYF
TRBV18,TRBJ1-4,few,.,TGTGCCAGCTCACCAATCGGTACTGCAACTAATGAAAAACTGTTTTTT,CASSPIGTATNEKLFF
TRBV30,TRBJ1-5,few,.,TGTGCCTGGAGGGCCGGTAGCAATCAGCCCCAGCATTTT,CAWRAGSNQPQHF
TRBV15,TRBJ1-6,.,TRBD1,TGTGCCACCAGCAGACATACGACAGGGATCAATTCACCCCTCCACTTT,CATSRHTTGINSPLHF
TRBV9,TRBJ2-5,many,.,TGTGCCAGCAGCGTAGCCACCAGACAAGAGACCCAGTACTTC,CASSVATRQETQYF
TRBV7-2,TRBJ2-7,.,.,TGTGCCAGCAGCCTCGGGCAGTACGAGCAGTACTTC,CASSLGQYEQYF
TRBV5-1,TRBJ2-7,many,.,TGCGCCAGCAGCTTATCGGACAGTTACTACGAGCAGTACTTC,CASSLSDSYYEQYF
TRBV10-3,TRBJ1-1,.,TRBD1,TGTGCCATCAGGGGGCAAGGGACAGGGGAGAACACTGAAGCTTTCTTT,CAIRGQGTGENTEAFF
TRBV9,TRBJ2-1,many,.,TGTGCCAGCAGCGTAGTGGGCCAGAACAATGAGCAGTTCTTC,CASSVVGQNNEQFF
TRBV5-1,TRBJ1-2,many,TRBD1,TGCGCCAGCAGCGGCGGCCGGACAGGGTTCACTGCTTCCTATGGCTACACCTTC,CASSGGRTGFTASYGYTF
TRBV28,TRBJ2-6,many,.,TGTGCCAGCAGTGCGAGAAGCTCTGGGGCCAACGTCCTGACTTTC,CASSARSSGANVLTF
TRBV30,TRBJ1-5,many,.,TGTGCCTGGAGTGGAGGACCCGACAATCAGCCCCAGCATTTT,CAWSGGPDNQPQHF
TRBV10-3,TRBJ2-3,once,TRBD1,TGTGCCATCGCGGGGACAGGGTTGTCCGCAGATACGCAGTATTTT,CAIAGTGLSADTQYF